Listed below are T cell receptor beta chains from one sample, sequenced in a study of identical twins. One entry per CDR3 protein, called by TCRdb with MiXCR from the 5' RACE reads. The sample lists hundreds of thousands of distinct CDR3 sequences, approximately 6.1% seen once, with approximately 1.6% in the top ten. Material for sequencing was naive T cells sorted from blood. The receptors shown here come from a young man in good health. CDR3s include the opening cysteine and the closing phenylalanine or tryptophan. The order of the fields is V gene, J gene, D gene, clone size, CDR3 protein, CDR3 DNA. The D gene is left open where the match is weak. The size of a clone is reported for some rows only, either as once, few or many, or as a class for expanded clones.

V: TRBV10-3
J: TRBJ2-1
D: .
size: many
CDR3: CAISTGQPYNEQFF
DNA: TGTGCCATCTCTACGGGACAACCTTACAATGAGCAGTTCTTC

V: TRBV12-3/TRBV12-4
J: TRBJ2-1
D: .
size: .
CDR3: CASSFPRRSSYNEQFF
DNA: TGTGCCAGCAGTTTCCCCCGTCGCAGCTCCTACAATGAGCAGTTCTTC

V: TRBV21-1
J: TRBJ2-1
D: .
size: .
CDR3: CASSDRTGAVNHRNNEQFF
DNA: TGTGCCAGCAGCGACAGGACAGGGGCGGTTAACCACCGAAACAATGAGCAGTTCTTC

V: TRBV29-1
J: TRBJ2-3
D: TRBD2
size: many
CDR3: CSVERLAGDTQYF
DNA: TGCAGCGTTGAGAGACTAGCGGGAGATACGCAGTATTTT

V: TRBV12-3/TRBV12-4
J: TRBJ2-2
D: TRBD1
size: few
CDR3: CASRSQGAHTGELFF
DNA: TGTGCCAGCAGAAGCCAGGGGGCTCACACCGGGGAGCTGTTTTTT

V: TRBV20-1
J: TRBJ2-1
D: TRBD2
size: .
CDR3: CSARDRASGISSYNEQFF
DNA: TGCAGTGCTAGAGATCGTGCTAGCGGGATAAGCTCCTACAATGAGCAGTTCTTC

V: TRBV6-2/TRBV6-3
J: TRBJ2-1
D: .
size: many
CDR3: CASSLPRGIQGEQFF
DNA: TGTGCCAGCAGTCTCCCAAGGGGGATTCAGGGTGAGCAGTTCTTC

V: TRBV6-4
J: TRBJ1-1
D: .
size: many
CDR3: CASSASGLPGRAFF
DNA: TGTGCCAGCAGTGCCTCGGGACTTCCCGGGCGAGCTTTCTTT

V: TRBV7-3
J: TRBJ2-2
D: TRBD1
size: few
CDR3: CASSPGTGSGELFF
DNA: TGTGCCAGCAGCCCCGGGACAGGGTCCGGGGAGCTGTTTTTT

V: TRBV7-9
J: TRBJ2-2
D: TRBD1
size: many
CDR3: CASSGRGPSGELFF
DNA: TGTGCCAGCAGTGGCAGGGGGCCCTCCGGGGAGCTGTTTTTT

V: TRBV5-5
J: TRBJ2-3
D: TRBD2
size: many
CDR3: CASSVSGITDTQYF
DNA: TGTGCCAGCAGCGTCAGCGGGATCACAGATACGCAGTATTTT

V: TRBV5-4
J: TRBJ1-4
D: .
size: few
CDR3: CASSREKGNEKLFF
DNA: TGTGCCAGCAGCCGGGAGAAGGGGAATGAAAAACTGTTTTTT

V: TRBV2
J: TRBJ2-3
D: TRBD2
size: .
CDR3: CASRPGGAFDTQYF
DNA: TGTGCCAGCAGGCCGGGAGGGGCGTTCGATACGCAGTATTTT

V: TRBV28
J: TRBJ2-1
D: .
size: .
CDR3: CASRTGLGNEQFF
DNA: TGTGCCAGCAGGACCGGTTTGGGGAATGAGCAGTTCTTC

V: TRBV6-2/TRBV6-3
J: TRBJ2-3
D: .
size: many
CDR3: CASSPPTVGTDTQYF
DNA: TGTGCCAGCAGCCCGCCGACAGTGGGCACAGATACGCAGTATTTT

V: TRBV27
J: TRBJ2-1
D: TRBD1
size: many
CDR3: CASRPQGANEQFF
DNA: TGTGCCAGCAGGCCACAGGGGGCCAATGAGCAGTTCTTC

V: TRBV25-1
J: TRBJ2-5
D: TRBD2
size: few
CDR3: CASSENTPGGTQYF
DNA: TGTGCCAGCAGTGAAAACACCCCGGGAGGGACCCAGTACTTC

V: TRBV5-1
J: TRBJ2-7
D: TRBD1
size: few
CDR3: CASSEGQEGNEQYF
DNA: TGCGCCAGCAGCGAGGGACAGGAGGGCAACGAGCAGTACTTC

V: TRBV11-1
J: TRBJ2-1
D: TRBD2
size: many
CDR3: CASSDSGTSGSFDEQFF
DNA: TGTGCCAGCAGCGATTCCGGGACTAGCGGGAGTTTTGATGAGCAGTTCTTC

V: TRBV18
J: TRBJ2-2
D: TRBD2
size: few
CDR3: CASSPSSGTHTGELFF
DNA: TGTGCCAGCTCACCCTCTAGCGGGACCCACACCGGGGAGCTGTTTTTT

V: TRBV27
J: TRBJ2-7
D: .
size: few
CDR3: CASSLLESYEQYF
DNA: TGTGCCAGCAGTTTATTAGAGTCGTACGAGCAGTACTTC

V: TRBV25-1
J: TRBJ1-6
D: .
size: .
CDR3: CASRGVVENSPLHF
DNA: TGTGCCAGCAGGGGGGTCGTAGAAAATTCACCCCTCCACTTT

V: TRBV6-2/TRBV6-3
J: TRBJ2-1
D: .
size: few
CDR3: CASSLLAGINEQFF
DNA: TGTGCCAGCAGTTTACTAGCCGGGATCAATGAGCAGTTCTTC

V: TRBV29-1
J: TRBJ1-5
D: TRBD1
size: many
CDR3: CSAGGGNQPQHF
DNA: TGCTCGGCAGGGGGCGGCAATCAGCCCCAGCATTTT

V: TRBV5-1
J: TRBJ2-1
D: TRBD2
size: .
CDR3: CASSLGLAGVGDEQFF
DNA: TGCGCCAGCAGCTTGGGGCTAGCGGGAGTAGGGGATGAGCAGTTCTTC

V: TRBV5-1
J: TRBJ1-1
D: .
size: few
CDR3: CASAQTTANTEAFF
DNA: TGCGCCAGCGCACAAACGACAGCGAACACTGAAGCTTTCTTT

V: TRBV11-2
J: TRBJ2-5
D: TRBD2
size: many
CDR3: CASSLGASGLQETQYF
DNA: TGTGCCAGCAGCTTGGGGGCTAGCGGGCTTCAAGAGACCCAGTACTTC

V: TRBV4-3
J: TRBJ1-1
D: .
size: many
CDR3: CASSQDLFNTEAFF
DNA: TGCGCCAGCAGCCAAGATCTTTTCAACACTGAAGCTTTCTTT

V: TRBV27
J: TRBJ2-3
D: TRBD2
size: many
CDR3: CATPSEREGLRLVTDTQYF
DNA: TGTGCCACCCCGAGTGAGCGGGAGGGCCTTCGCCTTGTCACAGATACGCAGTATTTT

V: TRBV28
J: TRBJ2-5
D: .
size: few
CDR3: CASSALLPETQYF
DNA: TGTGCCAGCAGTGCGTTGCTCCCAGAGACCCAGTACTTC

V: TRBV2
J: TRBJ2-5
D: TRBD1
size: few
CDR3: CASSPTGGGETQYF
DNA: TGTGCCAGCAGTCCAACAGGGGGCGGGGAGACCCAGTACTTC

V: TRBV5-6
J: TRBJ1-5
D: .
size: many
CDR3: CASSSTGAQPQHF
DNA: TGTGCCAGCAGCTCAACAGGAGCTCAGCCCCAGCATTTT

V: TRBV30
J: TRBJ2-5
D: TRBD2
size: .
CDR3: CACGTSGSRETQYF
DNA: TGTGCCTGCGGGACTAGCGGGAGTCGAGAGACCCAGTACTTC

V: TRBV20-1
J: TRBJ2-1
D: .
size: .
CDR3: CSAKPGYTNNEQFF
DNA: TGCAGTGCAAAGCCGGGCTACACGAACAATGAGCAGTTCTTC